These 11 T cell receptor beta chains came from one sample sequenced in a study of T cell responses to AZD1222 COVID-19 vaccine. Profiling relied on immunoSEQ multiplex PCR, and the TCRdb table lists in-frame clones only, not all of them. The data show around 99,000 clones, about nine tenths seen once. The input for sequencing was peripheral blood, taken on day 0 of AZD1222 vaccination. All receptors derive from an adult in good health.

The chain carries TRBV7-3 and TRBJ1-1; TRBD1 aligns across 10 bases. Per germline, CDR1 SGHTA and CDR2 FQGTGA. The CDR3 spans 15 residues. The ends lost 4 bases at V and 7 bases at J; junction bases unmatched: 9. CDR3 in amino acids: CASSSPGQGIREAFF. The CDR3 region has the DNA TGTGCCAGCAGCTCCCCGGGACAGGGGATACGTGAAGCTTTCTTT.

This chain joins TRBV5-5 and TRBJ2-3; 7 bases are shared with TRBD1. Germline-derived CDR1 and CDR2 are SGHKS and YYEKEE (reference sequence). The CDR3 has 14 residues. The trim removed 5 bases at V and 5 bases at J, leaving 8 bases unmatched. The CDR3 nucleotides are TGTGCCAGCAGTTCCGACAGGGAAGGAGATACGCAGTATTTT. It is translated as CASSSDREGDTQYF.

This chain connects TRBV19 to TRBJ1-2; TRBD1 aligns across 7 bases. This CDR3 comprises 16 residues. After removal of 0 bases from V and 4 bases from J, the junction contained 8 bases not matched to a gene. Germline lookup yields CDR1 LNHDA and CDR2 SQIVND (reference sequence). CDR3 coding DNA: TGTGCCAGTAGTATAGAGCCACAGGGGTTGGGCTATGGCTACACCTTC. Its protein product is CASSIEPQGLGYGYTF.

The chain has TRBV7-2 and TRBJ2-7; the D gene is possibly TRBD2 (5 bases). The germline V gene encodes CDR1 SGHTA and CDR2 FQGNSA. The CDR3 runs to 14 residues. Trimming took 0 bases from V and 4 from J, leaving 10 bases between them. The CDR3 DNA follows: TGTGCCAGCAGCTTAGCGAGAAGCGGTTACGAGCAGTACTTC. Amino acids: CASSLARSGYEQYF.

The genes are TRBV2 and TRBJ1-2, with D possibly being TRBD1 (5 bases). The CDR3 sequence is 13 residues long. Germline loops: CDR1 SNHLY, CDR2 FYNNEI. The V end lost 6 bases, the J end lost 1 base, and 9 bases lay between the germline ends. The CDR3 region is CASRRDDNYGYTF. The CDR3 nucleotides read TGTGCCAGCAGACGGGACGATAACTATGGCTACACCTTC.

The chain uses TRBV5-5 and TRBJ1-1; possible D gene TRBD1, 5 bases. CDR1 and CDR2 (germline): SGHKS, YYEKEE (reference sequence). The CDR3 sequence is 13 residues long. The V gene lost 4 bases and the J gene lost 3 bases, with 10 bases spanning the gap. Written as DNA, the CDR3 is TGTGCCAGCAGCCAGGGAGTTGACACTGAAGCTTTCTTT. Translated: CASSQGVDTEAFF.

This chain uses TRBV29-1 with TRBJ1-2, with unresolved D. Germline V CDR1 and CDR2: SQVTM, ANQGSEA. The CDR3 is made up of 13 amino acids. The ends were cut back, 2 bases at V and 5 bases at J, with 12 bases in the middle. The CDR3 is CSVERQEEYGYTF. CDR3 in DNA: TGCAGCGTTGAACGGCAGGAGGAGTATGGCTACACCTTC.

This chain uses TRBV19 with TRBJ2-5, with no clear D. CDR3 size: 13 residues. Trimming shortened V by 6 bases and J by 5 bases, and 13 bases separated the two germline ends. From germline, CDR1 is LNHDA and CDR2 SQIVND (reference sequence). The DNA of the CDR3 is TGTGCCAGTAGGTTATCTGGTTCCGAGACCCAGTACTTC. This gives the protein CASRLSGSETQYF.

The CDR3 DNA reads TGTGCCATCAGCAGACAGGGGGACGGCACTGAAGCTTTCTTT. Translated: CAISRQGDGTEAFF. The genes are TRBV10-3 and TRBJ1-1, with 9 bases that match TRBD1. The CDR3 is made up of 14 amino acids. V dropped 6 bases and J dropped 4; count of bases not matched to a gene: 6. CDR1 is ENHRY, CDR2 SYGVKD, per germline.

This clone was picked up one time. Here the CDR3 DNA reads TGTGCCAGCTCACCTTGGACGGTCTCTGGAAACACCATATATTTT. As protein: CASSPWTVSGNTIYF. V is TRBV18 and J is TRBJ1-3; no firm D call. This CDR3 contains 15 residues. Germline CDR1 reads KGHSH; CDR2 reads LQKENI. Trimming cost V 3 bases and J 0 bases, with 9 bases left between them.

The chain combines TRBV27 with TRBJ2-2, with 7 bases fitting TRBD1. Germline values: CDR1 MNHEY, CDR2 SMNVEV (reference sequence). V shed 4 bases and J 3 bases; nucleotides not matched to a gene: 8. This CDR3 has 16 amino acids. As DNA, the CDR3 is TGTGCCAGCAGTTCGCTCGACAGGGTTTACACCGGGGAGCTGTTTTTT. Protein: CASSSLDRVYTGELFF.